The clone carrying this T cell receptor beta chain occurred once. Its antigen is unknown. CDR1 and CDR2 (germline): MGHRA, YSYEKL. The CDR3 is 15 residues long. Only CD45RO-negative cells positively selected for CCR7 counted as naive CD8 cells, so terminally differentiated effector memory CD45RA+ cells were excluded. Donors were healthy HIV-negative adults without recent acute infections or vaccinations. Among the donors, all were Caucasian adults who lived in Nashville, Tennessee. The method was immunoSEQ multiplex PCR; TCRdb's version includes in-frame clones alone and lacks a portion of them. The sample contains under 700,000 clones, 85% to 95% of which appear only once. These data originate in a study of shared clonotypes between healthy human individuals. Study-level results: Generally, estimated richness proved larger in naive subsets than it did in memory subsets. Large depth notwithstanding, sorted-subset sequencing proved incomplete by rarefaction.

The chain has TRBV4-1 and TRBJ2-5; D possibly corresponds to TRBD2 (6 bases). TRBJ2-7 explains the end of the DNA better; the J call may be wrong. This clonotype was sampled from a woman between 25 and 40 years old in good health. The sequenced sample consisted of naive CD8+ T cells sorted from blood. The CDR3 reads CASSQGTLKPYEQYF. The DNA of the CDR3 is TGCGCCAGCAGCCAGGGGACTTTAAAACCTTACGAGCAGTACTTC.